Below, one T cell receptor beta chain is given with its context. Antigen: not known. The TCR beta libraries were generated through quantitative 5'-RACE incorporating molecular barcodes. MiXCR, applied by TCRdb to the 5' RACE reads, yields one record per CDR3 protein. Here the sample spans roughly 700,000 distinct CDR3 sequences, 15% to 20% being singletons. This record belongs to a study of CD8 T cells in ankylosing spondylitis. The CDR3 spans 13 residues. The V end lost 2 bases, the J end lost 1 base, and 5 bases lay between the germline ends. Germline values: CDR1 SEHNR, CDR2 FQNEAQ (reference sequence). Study-wide results and caveats: In synovial fluid and blood from reactive arthritis, some motif variants were previously reported. Blood from ankylosing spondylitis patients appeared to carry a characteristic roughly eight-variant TCR beta motif. As reported, disease-linked clones showed significant enrichment in matched ankylosing spondylitis synovial fluid. Those disease-linked clones were CD8+; they were also relatively rare in peripheral blood.

The chain uses TRBV7-9 and TRBJ2-5; D is ambiguous. This sequence was found in a male donor with ankylosing spondylitis. The sequenced material came from blood, either unsorted or a sorted T cell fraction (not recorded which). The CDR3 nucleotides read TGTGCCAGCAGCTTACCGGCCCAAGAGACCCAGTACTTC. As protein: CASSLPAQETQYF.